The present T cell receptor (beta chain) was sequenced within a study of read filtering for tumor transcriptome and immune sequencing (TCRdb year 2020). Context from the whole study: Of the patients in the cohort, about 17 were male and over twelve were female, and their mean age was about 69 years, with a range of about 40 to 85. As a main aim, a read-filtering strategy for immune repertoire data was addressed, with the specific question being whether clonotypes supported by a single read should be removed. Per sample, about 4.05 to 10.27 million TCR-region mapped reads were obtained with IR-seq, compared with only about 85 to 1,400 with RNA-seq. By revised international staging, 8 or 9 patients were R-ISS I, approximately 15 were R-ISS II and 7 were R-ISS III. TCR repertoires obtained by targeted immune repertoire sequencing and by bulk whole-transcriptome sequencing performed on the same bone marrow samples were compared. After DNase treatment, whole-transcriptome libraries were prepared using the TruSeq RNA Access Library Prep Kit.

The paper's findings and limits, for the study overall: Clonotypes were captured by IR-seq at much higher depth and more reliably than by RNA-seq, and smaller IR-seq throughput was sufficient for identification of most shared clonotypes. The sorted CD138-negative fraction was a mixed bone marrow immune population, not purified T cells. The correlation between IR-seq and RNA-seq shared clonotype proportions was increased by removal of single-read clonotypes. In IR-seq, single-read clonotypes were approximately 80% of clonotypes but roughly 3.2% of total reads; in RNA-seq they were 74.6% of clonotypes and less than 45% of reads.

This clonotype was found a few times. The target of this receptor is not known. No base quality information exists; no much larger clone differs at one position. Every patient had bone marrow sampled at the time of active disease. Isolation of bone marrow mononuclear cells was performed by Ficoll-Hypaque density gradient centrifugation. Myeloma plasma cells were removed and CD138-negative cells were obtained by negative selection following labeling with CD138 magnetic microbeads on a MACS separator. Purity of the isolated cells was checked by flow cytometry on an Attune NxT using CD138 antibodies. Total RNA was extracted using TRIzol reagent and was quantified on a NanoDrop spectrophotometer. Paired RNA-seq and IR-seq were performed on each patient's CD138-negative bone marrow sample. The germline V gene sets CDR1 to SGHNT and CDR2 to YENEEA. V has 1 base trimmed and J has 1 base trimmed; junction bases matching no gene number 10. The CDR3 measures 19 amino acids from cysteine to phenylalanine. CDR3 DNA is the only sequence kept; it has 57 bases, read in frame from the first base.

TCR libraries were built from 400 ng RNA with the Immunoverse kit, using molecular barcoded adaptors covering alpha/delta and beta/gamma chains. TCR library preparation used the same RNA that was used for transcriptome sequencing. Sequencing of the TCR libraries was done on an Illumina HiSeq 4000 with 2 x 150 cycles. The published analysis was carried out like this. Using MiXCR, which included quality filtering and error correction, TCR reads were aligned to human V, D, J and C references and then assembled into CDR3 clonotypes. The tcR package in R was used to analyze clonotype counts and gene usage diversity. Raw mapping reads were checked after the RNA-seq reads had been mapped by STAR aligner version 2.5.3a onto the human GRCh37 genome. To test how sequencing depth affects detected clonotypes, IR-seq fastq files were randomly downsampled with Seqtk 1.3. TCRdb's own reprocessing of the public reads used fastp at Q25 and MiXCR and kept productive beta chains. Each entry merges the rows of one CDR3 protein and shows their most common DNA and genes. TCRdb, rather than the study authors, made the V and J calls. The table for this sample lists roughly 68,000 distinct CDR3 sequences; roughly 14% of them were counted only once. Approximately 47% of the sample rests with the top ten.

The TCR was taken from a donor over 35 with multiple myeloma. Sequencing input: a population of CD138-negative cells sorted from bone marrow. Explained via the paper, the cell subset or site label denotes: bone marrow mononuclear cells depleted of CD138+ plasma/myeloma cells by negative magnetic selection. The chain is encoded by TRBV11-3 joined to TRBJ2-1, with 10 junctional bases fitting TRBD2. The CDR3 is CASSLAGRLAGASYNEQFF. The sequenced DNA is TGTGCCAGCAGCTTAGCAGGCAGGCTAGCGGGAGCATCCTACAATGAGCAGTTCTTC.